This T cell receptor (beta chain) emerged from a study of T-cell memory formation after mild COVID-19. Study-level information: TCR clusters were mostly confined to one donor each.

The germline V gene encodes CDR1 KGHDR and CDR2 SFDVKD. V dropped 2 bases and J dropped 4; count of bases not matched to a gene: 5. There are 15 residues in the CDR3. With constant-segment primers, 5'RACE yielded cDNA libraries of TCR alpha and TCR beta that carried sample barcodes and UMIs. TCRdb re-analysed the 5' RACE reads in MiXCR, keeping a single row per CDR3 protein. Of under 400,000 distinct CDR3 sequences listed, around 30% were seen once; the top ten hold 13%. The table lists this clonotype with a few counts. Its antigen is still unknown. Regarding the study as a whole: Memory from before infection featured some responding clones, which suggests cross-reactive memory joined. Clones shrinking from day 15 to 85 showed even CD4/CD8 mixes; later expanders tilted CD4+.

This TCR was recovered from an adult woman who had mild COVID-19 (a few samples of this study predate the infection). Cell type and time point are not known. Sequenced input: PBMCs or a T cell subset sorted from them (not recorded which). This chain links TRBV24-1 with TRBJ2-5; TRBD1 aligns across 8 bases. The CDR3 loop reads CATSDSRTGSETQYF. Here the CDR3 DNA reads TGTGCCACCAGTGATTCCCGGACAGGGTCAGAGACCCAGTACTTC.